This T cell receptor beta chain is drawn from a study of CDR3 diversity in severe acne. From germline, CDR1 is WSHSY and CDR2 SAAADI. The CDR3 runs 12 residues. Trimming took 2 bases from V and 6 from J, leaving 7 bases between them. This clonotype has a handful of counts. A single record per CDR3 protein comes from TCRdb applying MiXCR to the PCR reads. The sample records tens of thousands of distinct CDR3 sequences, 51% being singletons. The sequence derives from a male donor in good health, without acne. The chain combines TRBV10-2 with TRBJ1-1; D ambiguous. Sequencing was carried out using blood. The CDR3 loop is CASSEGLAEAFF. The CDR3 coding sequence is TGCGCCAGCAGTGAGGGGCTGGCTGAAGCTTTCTTT.